Listed below are T cell receptor beta chains from one sample, sequenced in a study of blood T cell repertoires in COVID-19. Repertoires were generated with immunoSEQ multiplex PCR, while TCRdb's copy carries only in-frame clones and drops some. The sample yields over 200,000 clones, approximately 87% seen once. The sample comprised peripheral blood. The origin of the receptors is a man aged 55 to 70 who had recovered from COVID-19. CDR3s include the opening cysteine and the closing phenylalanine or tryptophan. The order of the fields is V gene, clone size, J gene, D gene, CDR3 protein, CDR3 DNA. The D gene is left open where the match is weak. Expanded clones get a size class; other rows say once, few or many, or leave the size out.

>TRBV27|NA|TRBJ1-2|NA
CASSFTTGSYTF
TGTGCCAGCAGTTTTACAACCGGGAGCTACACCTTC
>TRBV7-2|NA|TRBJ1-2|NA
CASRGLAGYGYTF
TGTGCCAGCAGGGGACTTGCGGGCTATGGCTACACCTTC
>TRBV6-5|once|TRBJ2-1|NA
CASSYSPNEQFF
TGTGCCAGCAGTTACTCCCCGAATGAGCAGTTCTTC
>TRBV7-9|few|TRBJ1-4|NA
CASSHETGEKLFF
TGTGCCAGCAGCCATGAGACAGGTGAAAAACTGTTTTTT
>TRBV19|few|TRBJ2-7|TRBD1
CASRPTGGGYEQYF
TGTGCCAGTAGACCGACAGGGGGCGGGTACGAGCAGTACTTC
>TRBV9|NA|TRBJ2-3|NA
CASSGAPSGTDTQYF
TGTGCCAGCAGCGGGGCCCCGTCCGGCACAGATACGCAGTATTTT
>TRBV21-1|many|TRBJ2-7|NA
CASSKVAGAGNVYEQYF
TGTGCCAGCAGCAAAGTGGCTGGGGCAGGAAATGTGTACGAGCAGTACTTC
>TRBV14|NA|TRBJ2-5|NA
CASSPMGAGETQYF
TGTGCCAGCAGCCCAATGGGGGCTGGGGAGACCCAGTACTTC
>TRBV5-4|NA|TRBJ2-7|TRBD2
CASTIKSGSFTRGLSEQYF
TGTGCCAGCACAATAAAGAGCGGGAGCTTCACCAGGGGACTGAGCGAGCAGTACTTC
>TRBV3-1/TRBV3-2|NA|TRBJ2-7|NA
CASSQDGHGQYF
TGTGCCAGCAGCCAAGACGGACACGGGCAGTACTTC
>TRBV5-1|NA|TRBJ1-2|NA
CASSPQGNYGYTF
TGCGCCAGCAGCCCCCAGGGTAACTATGGCTACACCTTC
>TRBV6-5|NA|TRBJ1-5|NA
CASSYSIATGWPQHF
TGTGCCAGCAGTTACTCGATCGCTACCGGGTGGCCCCAGCATTTT
>TRBV11-2|NA|TRBJ2-7|TRBD2
CASSLALAGGLGEQYF
TGTGCCAGCAGCTTAGCCCTAGCGGGAGGGCTAGGCGAGCAGTACTTC
>TRBV14|once|TRBJ2-3|TRBD2
CASSPRLAVSDTQYF
TGTGCCAGCAGCCCCAGACTAGCAGTGTCGGATACGCAGTATTTT
>TRBV18|NA|TRBJ2-2|TRBD2
CASSGLAGGPPNTGELFF
TGTGCCAGCTCAGGACTAGCGGGAGGGCCCCCGAACACCGGGGAGCTGTTTTTT
>TRBV6-5|NA|TRBJ1-5|NA
CASSYLPGDQPQHF
TGTGCCAGCAGTTACTTGCCAGGGGATCAGCCCCAGCATTTT
>TRBV5-5|NA|TRBJ1-2|TRBD1
CASSSSGTERLYGYTF
TGTGCCAGCAGCTCCTCCGGGACAGAGAGACTCTATGGCTACACCTTC
>TRBV3-1/TRBV3-2|NA|TRBJ2-7|TRBD1
CASSQSGQGGEQYF
TGTGCCAGCAGCCAATCGGGACAGGGTGGCGAGCAGTACTTC
>TRBV6-6|NA|TRBJ2-6|NA
CASNTQGDSGANVLTF
TGTGCCAGCAATACACAGGGAGACTCTGGGGCCAACGTCCTGACTTTC
>TRBV30|NA|TRBJ1-5|NA
CAWALTGAEPQHF
TGTGCCTGGGCCCTGACAGGAGCGGAGCCCCAGCATTTT
>TRBV29-1|once|TRBJ1-2|NA
CSVEDRQGRWSSPYGYTF
TGCAGCGTTGAAGATCGTCAGGGGCGCTGGTCCTCCCCCTATGGCTACACCTTC
>TRBV30|NA|TRBJ2-1|NA
CAWSGGGGNEQFF
TGTGCCTGGAGCGGGGGAGGGGGCAATGAGCAGTTCTTC
>TRBV5-1|NA|TRBJ1-4|NA
CASSLVQEVGFEKLFF
TGCGCCAGCAGCTTGGTACAGGAAGTTGGTTTTGAAAAACTGTTTTTT
>TRBV7-8|NA|TRBJ1-5|TRBD1
CASSLEPRTGGNQPQHF
TGTGCCAGCAGCTTAGAGCCTCGGACAGGAGGCAATCAGCCCCAGCATTTT
>TRBV28|NA|TRBJ1-1|NA
CASSLFPGAMNTEAFF
TGTGCCAGCAGTTTATTTCCTGGGGCCATGAACACTGAAGCTTTCTTT